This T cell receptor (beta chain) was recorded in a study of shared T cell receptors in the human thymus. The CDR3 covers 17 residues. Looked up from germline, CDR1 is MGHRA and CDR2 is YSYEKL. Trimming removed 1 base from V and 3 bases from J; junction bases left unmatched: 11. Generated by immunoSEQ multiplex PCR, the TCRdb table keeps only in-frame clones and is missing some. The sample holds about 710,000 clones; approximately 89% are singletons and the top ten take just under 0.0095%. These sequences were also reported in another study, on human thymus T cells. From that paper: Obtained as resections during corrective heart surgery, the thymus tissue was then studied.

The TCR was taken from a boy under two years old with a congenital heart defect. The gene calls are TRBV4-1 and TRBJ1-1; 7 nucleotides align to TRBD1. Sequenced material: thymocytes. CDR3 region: CASSQVRATGPDTEAFF. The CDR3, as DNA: TGCGCCAGCAGCCAAGTACGGGCGACAGGGCCGGACACTGAAGCTTTCTTT.